One and the same sample provided the 14 T cell receptor beta chains below, sequenced in a study of T cell responses to AZD1222 COVID-19 vaccine. Generated by immunoSEQ multiplex PCR, the TCRdb table keeps only in-frame clones and is missing some. The data hold 60,000 to 80,000 clones, with roughly 90% observed a single time. This sample comprised peripheral blood, obtained on day 0 of AZD1222 vaccination. The source of these receptors is an adult in good health.

The chain joins TRBV7-6 to TRBJ2-3; 7 nucleotides agree with TRBD2. The germline V gene has CDR1 SGHVS and CDR2 FNYEAQ. This CDR3 region has 16 residues. V dropped 2 bases and J dropped 6; count of bases not matched to a gene: 11. CDR3 residues: CASSLRESGARDTQYF. The CDR3 DNA reads TGTGCCAGCAGCTTAAGGGAGAGCGGGGCTCGGGATACGCAGTATTTT.

The V and J genes are TRBV3-1 (or the pseudogene TRBV3-2) and TRBJ2-1; D might be TRBD1 or TRBD2, each matching 5 bases. Germline V gene lookup returns CDR1 LGHDT and CDR2 YNNKEL (reference sequence). There are 17 residues in the CDR3. The germline V and J ends were trimmed by 0 bases and 0 bases, with 12 bases remaining between them. CDR3: CASSQDWDPSSYNEQFF. In nucleotides, the CDR3 is TGTGCCAGCAGCCAAGACTGGGACCCTAGCTCCTACAATGAGCAGTTCTTC.

This clone appeared once. The chain has TRBV29-1 and TRBJ2-4; D might be TRBD2 (5 bases). V was shortened by 4 bases and J by 7 bases, with 11 bases between the two germline ends. The CDR3 is 12 amino acids. Germline CDR1 SQVTM, CDR2 ANQGSEA. CDR3 residues: CSVALAGNIQYF. The DNA for the CDR3 is TGCAGCGTTGCCCTAGCCGGGAACATTCAGTACTTC.

This chain connects TRBV2 to TRBJ1-5; D is uncertain. This CDR3 spans 15 amino acids. The germline V and J ends were trimmed by 7 bases and 3 bases, with 16 bases remaining between them. The germline V gene encodes CDR1 SNHLY and CDR2 FYNNEI. The DNA for the CDR3 is TGTGCCAGCAAGGCGGGTCAGGCCCTCAATCAGCCCCAGCATTTT. Translation: CASKAGQALNQPQHF.

The chain couples TRBV6-5 to TRBJ1-1; 8 nucleotides line up with TRBD1. CDR3 length: 13 amino acids. The V gene end was trimmed by 6 bases and the J gene end by 8 bases; junction bases not matched to a gene: 8. Germline V lookup: CDR1 MNHEY, CDR2 SVGAGI. The CDR3 coding sequence is TGTGCCAGCAGACTGGACAGGGAGGGCGAAGCTTTCTTT. Amino acid sequence: CASRLDREGEAFF.

The chain is built from TRBV19 and TRBJ1-5; D not certain. This CDR3 is built from 14 residues. From germline, CDR1 is LNHDA and CDR2 SQIVND (reference sequence). V gave up 3 bases and J gave up 2 bases, with 8 bases separating them. The CDR3 DNA follows: TGTGCCAGTAGTATGTGGGATGGCAATCAGCCCCAGCATTTT. This codes for CASSMWDGNQPQHF. The full variable domain, completed using reference TRBV19 and TRBJ1-5, is DGGITQSPKYLFRKEGQNVTLSCEQNLNHDAMYWYRQDPGQGLRLIYYSQIVNDFQKGDIAEGYSVSREKKESFPLTVTSAQKNPTAFYLCASSMWDGNQPQHFGDGTRLSIL.

The chain has TRBV9 and TRBJ2-3; D ambiguous. CDR1 and CDR2 (germline): SGDLS, YYNGEE. The CDR3 is made up of 14 amino acids. V was pared by 6 bases and J by 0 bases, with 11 bases between. The CDR3 bases are TGTGCCAGCACCTCCTTGGGGAGCACAGATACGCAGTATTTT. It codes for CASTSLGSTDTQYF.

This clone was detected only once. The chain uses TRBV5-1 and TRBJ1-2; D may be TRBD1 (6 bases). CDR1 is SGHRS and CDR2 is YFSETQ in the germline V gene. Deletions cut 4 bases from V and 6 bases from J, with 19 bases between. The CDR3 is made up of 15 amino acids. The CDR3 reads CASSPAWGRGDGYTF. CDR3 nucleotides: TGCGCCAGCAGCCCCGCGTGGGGCAGGGGCGATGGCTACACCTTC.

The genes are TRBV19 and TRBJ1-2, with TRBD1 as a possible D gene (6 bases). The CDR3 sequence is 16 residues long. From germline, CDR1 is LNHDA and CDR2 SQIVND (reference sequence). V lost 4 bases, J lost 4 bases, and 19 bases lay in between. The CDR3 region has the DNA TGTGCCAGTAGTAACCAAGTAGGGACATCTGGCTATGGCTACACCTTC. Encoded protein: CASSNQVGTSGYGYTF.

V is TRBV7-9 and J is TRBJ1-6, with 9 bases fitting TRBD1. Germline V lookup: CDR1 SEHNR, CDR2 FQNEAQ (reference sequence). The ends lost 5 bases at V and 10 bases at J; junction bases unmatched: 9. This CDR3 is 15 amino acids long. The CDR3 coding sequence is TGTGCCAGCAGCCCCCCGGGACAGGGCGGATCACCCCTCCACTTT. Its protein product is CASSPPGQGGSPLHF.

V and J are TRBV12-3 or TRBV12-4 and TRBJ2-3; no definite D call. Trimming left V 3 bases short and J 4 bases short, with 8 bases between. There are 13 residues in the CDR3. CDR3 sequence: CASSLGGPDTQYF. The CDR3 region has the DNA TGTGCCAGCAGTTTGGGTGGACCAGATACGCAGTATTTT.

This clone was counted once. The chain employs TRBV5-1 and TRBJ1-1, with D hard to call. Germline V gene sequence: CDR1 SGHRS, CDR2 YFSETQ. The CDR3 has 13 residues. V was cut by 0 bases and J by 7 bases, with 10 bases left in between. DNA of the CDR3: TGCGCCAGCAGCTTGGTTGGGGAGGTTGAAGCTTTCTTT. Translated: CASSLVGEVEAFF.

The V and J genes are TRBV2 and TRBJ1-2; the D is unclear. The CDR3 runs to 14 residues. Germline V CDR1 and CDR2: SNHLY, FYNNEI. V lost 3 bases to trimming and J lost 4 bases, with 12 bases between them. The CDR3 is CASSDKGSPYGYTF. In DNA, the CDR3 is TGTGCCAGCAGTGATAAAGGGAGCCCCTATGGCTACACCTTC.

This sequence joins TRBV5-1 and TRBJ2-3, with 10 bases aligning to TRBD2. The CDR3 length is 14 residues. Per germline, CDR1 SGHRS and CDR2 YFSETQ. V lost 5 bases, J lost 3 bases, and 3 bases stayed unmatched. The CDR3: CASRTSGETDTQYF. CDR3 DNA: TGCGCCAGCAGAACTAGCGGGGAAACAGATACGCAGTATTTT.